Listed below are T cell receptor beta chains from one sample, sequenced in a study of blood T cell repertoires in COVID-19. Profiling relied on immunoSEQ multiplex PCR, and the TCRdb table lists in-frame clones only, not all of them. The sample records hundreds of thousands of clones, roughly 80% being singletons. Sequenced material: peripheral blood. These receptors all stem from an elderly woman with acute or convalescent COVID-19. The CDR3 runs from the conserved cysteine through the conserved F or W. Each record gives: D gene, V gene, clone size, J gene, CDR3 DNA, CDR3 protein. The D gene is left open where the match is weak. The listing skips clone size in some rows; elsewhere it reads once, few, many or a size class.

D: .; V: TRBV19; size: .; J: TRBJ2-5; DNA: TGTGCCAGTAGTATGAGGCCCGAAGAGACCCAGTACTTC; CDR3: CASSMRPEETQYF
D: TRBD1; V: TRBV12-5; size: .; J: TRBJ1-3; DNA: TGTGCTAGTGGGTTGAGCCCAGGGGGCGATGGAAACACCATATATTTT; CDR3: CASGLSPGGDGNTIYF
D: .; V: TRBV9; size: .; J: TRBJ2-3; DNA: TGTGCCAGCAGCGTAGTAGAGGGAGGCTTCACAGATACGCAGTATTTT; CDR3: CASSVVEGGFTDTQYF
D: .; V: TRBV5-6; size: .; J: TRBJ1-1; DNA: TGTGCCAGCAGCCTTCCAGGAGGAATGAACACTGAAGCTTTCTTT; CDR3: CASSLPGGMNTEAFF
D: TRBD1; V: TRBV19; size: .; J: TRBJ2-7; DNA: TGTGCCAGTAGTCCGGACAGGGGTACCTACGAGCAGTACTTC; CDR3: CASSPDRGTYEQYF
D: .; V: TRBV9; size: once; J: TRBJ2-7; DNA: TGTGCCAGCAGCACCCGACAGGAGGCCTACGAGCAGTACTTC; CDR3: CASSTRQEAYEQYF
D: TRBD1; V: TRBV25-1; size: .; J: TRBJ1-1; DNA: TGTGCCAGCAGTAAGGACAGGGGAAATACTGAAGCTTTCTTT; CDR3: CASSKDRGNTEAFF
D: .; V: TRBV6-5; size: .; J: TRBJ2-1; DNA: TGTGCCAGCACCCCCGGTCTAGCGTCGATCGATGAGCAGTTCTTC; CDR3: CASTPGLASIDEQFF
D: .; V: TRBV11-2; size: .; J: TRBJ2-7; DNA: TGTGCCAGCAGCTTAGATTTTGCGGTAGGCTACGAGCAGTACTTC; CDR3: CASSLDFAVGYEQYF
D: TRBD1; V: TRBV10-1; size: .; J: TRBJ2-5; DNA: TGCGCCAGCAGTCCCGGGACAGCGAACCAAGAGACCCAGTACTTC; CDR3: CASSPGTANQETQYF
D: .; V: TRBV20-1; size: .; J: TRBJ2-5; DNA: TGCAGTGCTAGTCAAGGGGTCCTGGAGACCCAGTACTTC; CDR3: CSASQGVLETQYF
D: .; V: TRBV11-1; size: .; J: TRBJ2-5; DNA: TGTGCCAGCAGCCCGGGTCCGGCGGGGGAGACCCAGTACTTC; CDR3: CASSPGPAGETQYF
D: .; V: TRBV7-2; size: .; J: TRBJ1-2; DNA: TGTGCCAGCAGCCCCGGTCTCGTTGTTAACTATGGCTACACCTTC; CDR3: CASSPGLVVNYGYTF
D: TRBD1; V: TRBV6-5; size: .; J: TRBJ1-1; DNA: TGTGCCAGCAGAAGTCAGGGGGCAGGGAACACTGAAGCTTTCTTT; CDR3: CASRSQGAGNTEAFF
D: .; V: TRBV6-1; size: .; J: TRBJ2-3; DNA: TGTGCCAGCAGTGAACCAGGGAGCACAGATACGCAGTATTTT; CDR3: CASSEPGSTDTQYF
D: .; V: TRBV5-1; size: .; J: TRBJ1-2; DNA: TGCGCCAGCAGCTTGCGGCAGGGGTCTGGCTATGGCTACACCTTC; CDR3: CASSLRQGSGYGYTF
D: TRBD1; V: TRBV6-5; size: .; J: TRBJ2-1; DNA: TGTGCCAGCAGTTACCTTTGGGACAGCTCCTACAATGAGCAGTTCTTC; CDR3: CASSYLWDSSYNEQFF
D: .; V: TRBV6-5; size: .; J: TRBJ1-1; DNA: TGTGCCAGCAGTTACTCGACGGGCAGGGGACGCACTGAAGCTTTCTTT; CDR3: CASSYSTGRGRTEAFF
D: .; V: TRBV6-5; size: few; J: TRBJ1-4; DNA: TGTGCCAGCACCCACGGAGGGAATGAAAAACTGTTTTTT; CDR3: CASTHGGNEKLFF
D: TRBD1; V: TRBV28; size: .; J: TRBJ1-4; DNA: TGTGCCAGCAGTTTAATCGGACAGGGGTATAATGAAAAACTGTTTTTT; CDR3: CASSLIGQGYNEKLFF
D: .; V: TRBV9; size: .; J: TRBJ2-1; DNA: TGTGCCAGCAGCGTAGGGACAGTTCCCTACAATGAGCAGTTCTTC; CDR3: CASSVGTVPYNEQFF
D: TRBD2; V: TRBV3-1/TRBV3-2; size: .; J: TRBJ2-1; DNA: TGTGCCAGCAGCACTAGCGGCCTACAAAACAATGAGCAGTTCTTC; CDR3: CASSTSGLQNNEQFF
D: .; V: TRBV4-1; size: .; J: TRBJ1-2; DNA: TGCGCCAGCAGCCCCGGGGCTAACTATGGCTACACCTTC; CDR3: CASSPGANYGYTF
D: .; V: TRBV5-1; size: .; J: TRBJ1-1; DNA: TGCGCCAGCAGCTCCCAGGGGTCGGGAACTGAAGCTTTCTTT; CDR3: CASSSQGSGTEAFF
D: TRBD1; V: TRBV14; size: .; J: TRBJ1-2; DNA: TGTGCCAGCAGCCACGGACAGGGGGGGAACTATGGCTACACCTTC; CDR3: CASSHGQGGNYGYTF
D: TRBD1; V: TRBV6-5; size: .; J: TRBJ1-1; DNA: TGTGCCAGCAGACAGGGGGGTACTGAAGCTTTCTTT; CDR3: CASRQGGTEAFF
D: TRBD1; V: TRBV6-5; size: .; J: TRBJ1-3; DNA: TGTGCCAGCAGGCGTGGGACAGCCTCTGGAAACACCATATATTTT; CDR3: CASRRGTASGNTIYF
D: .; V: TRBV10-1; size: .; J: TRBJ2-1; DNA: TGCGCCAGCAGTGAGGCGAGCAATGAGCAGTTCTTC; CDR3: CASSEASNEQFF
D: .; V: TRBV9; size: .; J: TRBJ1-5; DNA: TGTGCCAGCAGCGTAGACGGTGCGGGTCAGCCCCAGCATTTT; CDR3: CASSVDGAGQPQHF
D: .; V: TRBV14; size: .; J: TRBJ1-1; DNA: TGTGCCAGCAGCCAATCCAGGAACACTGAAGCTTTCTTT; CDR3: CASSQSRNTEAFF
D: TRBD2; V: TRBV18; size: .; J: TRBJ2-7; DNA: TGTGCCAGCTCCCAGACTAGCGGGGGGGACGAGCAGTACTTC; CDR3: CASSQTSGGDEQYF
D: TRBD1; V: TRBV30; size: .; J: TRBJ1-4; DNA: TGTGCCGTACCGGGACAGGGGGCCGCCTCAACTAATGAAAAACTGTTTTTT; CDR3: CAVPGQGAASTNEKLFF
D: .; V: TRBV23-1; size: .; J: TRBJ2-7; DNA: TGCGCCAGCAGACCAGGGACCTACGAGCAGTACTTC; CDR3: CASRPGTYEQYF
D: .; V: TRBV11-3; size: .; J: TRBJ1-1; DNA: TGTGCCAGCAGCTTAGATCGACGGGCTGAAGCTTTCTTT; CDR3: CASSLDRRAEAFF
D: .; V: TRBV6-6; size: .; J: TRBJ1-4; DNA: TGTGCCAGCAGTTCCCCAGGGGTAAGGGACGAAAAACTGTTTTTT; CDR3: CASSSPGVRDEKLFF
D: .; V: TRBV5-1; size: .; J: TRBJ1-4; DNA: TGCGCCAGCAGCCGAAACACACAGGCCCTTAATGAAAAACTGTTTTTT; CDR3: CASSRNTQALNEKLFF
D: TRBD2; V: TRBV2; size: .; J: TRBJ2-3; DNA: TGTGCCAGCAGTACGGGACTAGCGGGTATAGATACGCAGTATTTT; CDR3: CASSTGLAGIDTQYF
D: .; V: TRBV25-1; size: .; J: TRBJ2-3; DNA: TGTGCCAGCAGTGACCCCTCGCCGAGGGACTCTCTCAGAGATACGCAGTATTTT; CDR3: CASSDPSPRDSLRDTQYF
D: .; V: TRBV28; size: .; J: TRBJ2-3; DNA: TGTGCCAGCAGCCCCTCACGGGTCACAGATACGCAGTATTTT; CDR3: CASSPSRVTDTQYF
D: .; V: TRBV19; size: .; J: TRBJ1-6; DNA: TGTACCAGTAGTAAAGCAAACAGAGATTCACCCCTCCACTTT; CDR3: CTSSKANRDSPLHF
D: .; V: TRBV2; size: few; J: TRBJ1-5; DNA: TGTGCCAGCAGTCCCGGCGGTAGCAATCAGCCCCAGCATTTT; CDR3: CASSPGGSNQPQHF
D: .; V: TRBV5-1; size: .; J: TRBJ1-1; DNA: TGCGCCAGCAGCTTGGGGTTGCAGGGTAGGGCGAACACTGAAGCTTTCTTT; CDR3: CASSLGLQGRANTEAFF
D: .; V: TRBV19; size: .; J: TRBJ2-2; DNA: TGTGCCAGTAGTATAGGGAGGGAGACTAGATTCGTCGGGGAGCTGTTTTTT; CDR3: CASSIGRETRFVGELFF
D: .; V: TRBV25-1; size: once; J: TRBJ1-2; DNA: TGTGCCAGCACCCAGGGGACGGGAAACTATGGCTACACCTTC; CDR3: CASTQGTGNYGYTF
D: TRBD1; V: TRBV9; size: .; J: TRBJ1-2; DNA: TGTGCCAGCAGCGCTACCCCGGACAGGGATAATGGCTACACCTTC; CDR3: CASSATPDRDNGYTF